What follows describes a single TCR beta chain. The antigen is not known. This sample is drawn from a study of cytomegalovirus exposure and HLA in healthy donors. Points from the study as a whole: Only CMV serostatus was available as immune exposure information.

The CDR3 sequence is 15 residues long. The germline V gene encodes CDR1 ENHRY and CDR2 SYGVKD. The ends were cut back, 10 bases at V and 4 bases at J, with 22 bases in the middle. Primers included in the PCR were 60 Vbeta and 13 Jbeta primers. Measured with immunoSEQ multiplex PCR; TCRdb has only the in-frame clones, and not every one. The sample table sets out under 40,000 clones. Sequenced material: PBMCs. The chain has TRBV10-3 and TRBJ2-5, with D possibly TRBD1 on 8 matching bases. The clonotype originates from a female donor in good health and CMV-seronegative. CDR3 nucleotides: TGTGCCACCGCCCCCGGACAGGGCGGGGGAGAGACCCAGTACTTC. It translates to CATAPGQGGGETQYF.